The clone carrying this T cell receptor (beta chain) has just one count. The CDR3 is 13 residues long. Deletions cut 2 bases from V and 3 bases from J, with 8 bases between. Germline assignment: CDR1 ENHRY and CDR2 SYGVKD. Regarding time point: baseline, week 1 (first vaccination visit). Noted treatment: pre-vaccination baseline after standard-of-care therapy. These data are taken from a study of a mutant IDH1 vaccine in newly diagnosed glioma. Study-wide background: Mean patient age was about 40 years; approximately 60% were male and approximately 38% female.

Here immunoSEQ multiplex PCR was the method, and the copy in TCRdb shows in-frame clones only, minus some. The sample contains around 15,000 clones, just under 97% of which appear only once. V usage is TRBV10-3 and J usage is TRBJ2-7; D unclear. Sequenced material: peripheral blood mononuclear cells (PBMCs), taken from a glioma patient treated with radiotherapy, temozolomide or both. The clonotype was recovered from a woman aged 18 to 35 with glioma. Some clones in this sample may be carry-over from other donors' samples. This CDR3 is CAISESRFYEQYF. CDR3 DNA: TGTGCCATCAGTGAGAGCAGGTTCTACGAGCAGTACTTC.